The 28 T cell receptor beta chains given below trace back to one sample, sequenced in a study of blood T cells in healthy people across ages. A second PCR of 7 to 11 cycles used a sample-barcoded 5' primer and a J-beta primer mix. TCRdb analysed the 5' RACE reads with MiXCR anew, one entry per CDR3 protein. The repertoire holds 1 million or so distinct CDR3 sequences, with almost 25% as singletons. These same records also appear under a second study, on T cells of mothers and their children.

The sequenced sample was blood. The receptor set was obtained from a girl aged 2-10 years in good health.

The chain uses TRBV23-1 and TRBJ2-3, with D unresolved. TRBV23-1 is designated an ORF whose function remains uncertain. The CDR3 runs 14 residues. Trimming cost V 0 bases and J 6 bases, with 10 bases left between them. The CDR3 here is CASSQSQGSDTQYF. CDR3 bases: TGCGCCAGCAGTCAATCTCAAGGTTCCGATACGCAGTATTTT.

Only a few counts were recorded for this clonotype. The rearrangement uses TRBV7-9 and TRBJ2-5; D call uncertain. The germline V and J ends were trimmed by 1 base and 11 bases, with 11 bases remaining between them. Germline CDR1 and CDR2: SEHNR and FQNEAQ (reference sequence). The CDR3 covers 12 residues. This CDR3 reads CASSLGLREQYF. In DNA, the CDR3 is TGTGCCAGCAGCTTAGGGTTGAGAGAGCAGTACTTC. Full variable domain (missing parts from reference TRBV7-9 and TRBJ2-5): DTGVSQNPRHKITKRGQNVTFRCDPISEHNRLYWYRQTLGQGPEFLTYFQNEAQLEKSRLLSDRFSAERPKGSFSTLEIQRTEQGDSAMYLCASSLGLREQYFGPGTRLLVL.

This chain uses TRBV11-2 with TRBJ2-3, with a possible D match to TRBD1 (6 bases). Germline V lookup: CDR1 SGHAT, CDR2 FQNNGV. V was trimmed by 7 bases and J by 9 bases, leaving 14 bases between them. CDR3 length: 12 residues. The CDR3 nucleotides read TGTGCCAGCACCCGGGACACCGGGACGCAGTATTTT. Protein: CASTRDTGTQYF.

This clonotype appeared a few times. The chain is built from TRBV3-1 and TRBJ2-4; tentatively, D is TRBD1 or TRBD2 (5 bases each). The CDR3 extends over 15 amino acids. Trimming took off 5 bases at V and 10 bases at J, with 21 bases between the two ends. Germline CDR1 and CDR2: LGHDT and YNNKEL (reference sequence). CDR3 sequence: CASSESGTRILIQYF. DNA of the CDR3: TGTGCCAGCAGCGAATCCGGGACGCGCATCCTAATTCAGTACTTC.

The V call is TRBV10-3, the J call TRBJ1-1; D call uncertain. Trimming left V 3 bases short and J 3 bases short, with 5 bases between. Germline CDR1 is ENHRY and CDR2 is SYGVKD. The CDR3 is made up of 12 amino acids. CDR3 region: CAISDGDTEAFF. CDR3 sequence (DNA): TGTGCCATCAGTGATGGGGACACTGAAGCTTTCTTT.

The chain links TRBV6-1 to TRBJ2-7; TRBD2 is a possible D gene (5 bases). There are 13 residues in the CDR3. Deletions cut 8 bases from V and 2 bases from J, with 13 bases between. The V gene's germline CDR1 is MNHNS and CDR2 SASEGT. The CDR3 loop reads CASGWELTYEQYF. The DNA of the CDR3 is TGTGCCAGCGGATGGGAGTTAACCTACGAGCAGTACTTC.

This clonotype was detected a few times. The rearrangement uses TRBV9 and TRBJ2-1; 13 positions match TRBD2. The trim removed 1 base at V and 10 bases at J, leaving 17 bases unmatched. Germline CDR1 and CDR2: SGDLS and YYNGEE. The CDR3 runs to 19 residues. CDR3 in amino acids: CASSVYGLAGAGVLNEQFF. CDR3 nucleotides: TGTGCCAGCAGCGTATACGGACTAGCGGGAGCCGGCGTGTTGAACGAGCAGTTCTTC.

The rearrangement joins TRBV7-9 to TRBJ2-3, with D hard to call. CDR1 and CDR2 from the germline V gene are SEHNR and FQNEAQ (reference sequence). V was pared by 4 bases and J by 2 bases, with 13 bases between. This CDR3 has 15 residues. In DNA, the CDR3 is TGTGCCAGCAGCTCGGCAAAAGACCCCACAGATACGCAGTATTTT. Its translation is CASSSAKDPTDTQYF.

This chain joins TRBV27 and TRBJ2-1; TRBD2 aligns across 9 bases. The V gene's germline CDR1 is MNHEY and CDR2 SMNVEV (reference sequence). The V and J ends lost 3 bases and 4 bases, in that order; junction bases with no gene match: 7. The CDR3 loop spans 16 amino acids. The CDR3 DNA reads TGTGCCAGCAGTTTCAAGGGCGGGGGGGCTTACAATGAGCAGTTCTTC. Its translation: CASSFKGGGAYNEQFF.

This clonotype was detected a few times. The J gene is TRBJ2-5, the V gene TRBV3-1, with TRBD1 matching over 7 bases. The J call could be wrong; TRBJ2-1 is a better fit for the DNA end. The germline V gene has CDR1 LGHDT and CDR2 YNNKEL (reference sequence). There are 15 residues in the CDR3. The CDR3 spells CASSQDYSGGNEQFF. CDR3 nucleotide sequence: TGTGCCAGCAGCCAAGATTACTCAGGGGGCAATGAGCAGTTCTTC.

This clonotype has a count of ten or more. The chain employs TRBV27 and TRBJ2-5; D may correspond to TRBD1 or TRBD2 (6 bases each). The germline V and J ends were trimmed by 3 bases and 1 base, with 12 bases remaining between them. The CDR3 loop spans 15 amino acids. Per germline, CDR1 MNHEY and CDR2 SMNVEV (reference sequence). CDR3 loop: CASSLLGGTQETQYF. The CDR3 nucleotides are TGTGCCAGCAGTTTGCTGGGGGGCACCCAAGAGACCCAGTACTTC.

This clonotype was observed a handful of times. The chain joins TRBV4-1 to TRBJ2-3, with D unclear. The CDR3 extends over 15 amino acids. Per the germline V gene, CDR1 is MGHRA and CDR2 is YSYEKL. Between the trimmed V and J ends, which lost 2 bases and 3 bases, there was a span of 12 bases. CDR3 residues: CASSQSDGRTDTQYF. CDR3 bases: TGCGCCAGCAGCCAATCGGATGGCCGAACAGATACGCAGTATTTT.

There are a few counts of this clonotype. The chain recombines TRBV7-9 with TRBJ1-2; D remains ambiguous. The germline V gene has CDR1 SEHNR and CDR2 FQNEAQ (reference sequence). The V end was cut by 1 base, the J end by 5 bases, with 14 bases between. The CDR3 contains 15 residues. DNA of the CDR3: TGTGCCAGCAGCTTAGACGAGCCGCATATTTATGGCTACACCTTC. Translated, it gives CASSLDEPHIYGYTF. The variable domain in full, completed from reference TRBV7-9 and TRBJ1-2, reads DTGVSQNPRHKITKRGQNVTFRCDPISEHNRLYWYRQTLGQGPEFLTYFQNEAQLEKSRLLSDRFSAERPKGSFSTLEIQRTEQGDSAMYLCASSLDEPHIYGYTFGSGTRLTVV.

The table lists this clonotype with a few counts. The chain recombines TRBV14 with TRBJ2-7; D not certain. Germline CDR1 and CDR2: SGHDN and FVKESK. The ends were cut back, 6 bases at V and 5 bases at J, with 8 bases in the middle. The CDR3 has 11 residues. The CDR3: CASSLDDEQYF. The CDR3 bases are TGTGCCAGCAGTCTCGACGACGAGCAGTACTTC.

V is TRBV10-3 and J is TRBJ1-2; TRBD1 agrees at 8 bases. The V segment lost 3 bases and the J segment 2 bases; nucleotides outside the gene matches: 14. In germline, CDR1 is ENHRY, CDR2 SYGVKD. The CDR3 is made up of 18 amino acids. This chain's CDR3 is CAISEVGSDRGRNYGYTF. CDR3 coding DNA: TGTGCCATCAGTGAAGTGGGATCCGACAGGGGAAGGAACTATGGCTACACCTTC.

The V gene is TRBV10-3, the J gene TRBJ2-1, with D unclear. The germline V and J ends were trimmed by 11 bases and 2 bases, with 16 bases remaining between them. There are 14 residues in the CDR3. Germline CDR1 ENHRY, CDR2 SYGVKD. The CDR3 here is CAAKAATPYNEQFF. The CDR3 DNA is TGTGCCGCAAAGGCGGCGACCCCCTACAATGAGCAGTTCTTC.

This clonotype was recorded a few times. The V and J genes are TRBV6-5 and TRBJ1-1, with D uncertain. The CDR3 contains 14 residues. Between the trimmed V and J ends, which lost 6 bases and 3 bases, there was a span of 14 bases. Germline CDR1 and CDR2: MNHEY and SVGAGI. Written as DNA, the CDR3 is TGTGCCAGCAGCCCCCTTAAGTGGTACACTGAAGCTTTCTTT. It is translated as CASSPLKWYTEAFF.

This clonotype was seen a few times. The chain employs TRBV4-1 and TRBJ2-3, with D uncertain. CDR1 and CDR2 from the germline V gene are MGHRA and YSYEKL. Between the trimmed V and J ends, which lost 4 bases and 6 bases, there was a span of 20 bases. This CDR3 has 16 amino acids. The CDR3 loop is CASSRVSLLDVDTQYF. DNA of the CDR3: TGCGCCAGCAGCCGAGTTAGTCTCCTCGATGTGGATACGCAGTATTTT.

The chain recombines TRBV4-3 with TRBJ2-7, with 7 bases identical to TRBD2. J lost 1 base, V lost 1 base, and 4 bases had no gene match. Germline V gives CDR1 LGHNA, CDR2 YSLEER. The CDR3 covers 15 residues. The CDR3 loop reads CASSQGRGISYEQYF. The CDR3 DNA reads TGCGCCAGCAGCCAAGGGCGGGGGATATCCTACGAGCAGTACTTC.

This clonotype has just a few counts. The chain is built from TRBV20-1 and TRBJ2-4; the D is unclear. Germline CDR1 is DFQATT and CDR2 is SNEGSKA (reference sequence). The CDR3 has 13 residues. Trimming removed 6 bases from V and 6 bases from J, with 15 bases in between. CDR3 nucleotides: TGCAGTGCGCGAAGGCCCCAGACAAACATTCAGTACTTC. It specifies CSARRPQTNIQYF.

The chain employs TRBV4-1 and TRBJ2-1; no reliable D call. Germline CDR1 reads MGHRA; CDR2 reads YSYEKL. The length of the CDR3 is 13 residues. V was clipped by 6 bases and J by 2 bases, with 8 bases between them. The CDR3, as DNA: TGCGCCAGCAGTTCCGACGCCTACAATGAGCAGTTCTTC. It codes for CASSSDAYNEQFF.

The chain uses TRBV29-1 and TRBJ2-1; D remains ambiguous. Trimming removed 5 bases at V and 0 bases at J, with 8 bases between. This CDR3 comprises 13 residues. In germline, CDR1 is SQVTM, CDR2 ANQGSEA. CDR3 bases: TGCAGCGTTAGTACCGGCTCCTACAATGAGCAGTTCTTC. Its translation: CSVSTGSYNEQFF.

This clonotype was seen just once. This chain connects TRBV28 to TRBJ1-1; no reliable D call. The germline V gene encodes CDR1 MDHEN and CDR2 SYDVKM. This CDR3 is 14 amino acids long. V lost 3 bases to trimming and J lost 1 base, with 9 bases between them. The DNA of the CDR3 is TGTGCCAGCAGTTTCGGACTGAAGAACACTGAAGCTTTCTTT. Protein: CASSFGLKNTEAFF.

This clonotype came up a few times. This sequence joins TRBV29-1 and TRBJ2-5; 9 bases agree with TRBD2. V lost 0 bases to trimming and J lost 5 bases; unmatched junction nucleotides: 10. Germline CDR1 and CDR2: SQVTM and ANQGSEA. The CDR3 has 16 residues. DNA for the CDR3: TGCAGCGTTGAAGATTATGGCGGGAGGGCAATGGAGACCCAGTACTTC. Protein sequence: CSVEDYGGRAMETQYF.

This clonotype was picked up a small number of times. CDR3 amino acids: CSAPQGSQETQYF. CDR3 nucleotides: TGCAGTGCACCACAGGGGTCACAAGAGACCCAGTACTTC. The V gene is TRBV20-1, the J gene TRBJ2-5; 7 positions agree with TRBD1. The CDR3 length is 13 residues. The trim removed 6 bases at V and 2 bases at J, leaving 6 bases unmatched. Germline CDR1 is DFQATT and CDR2 is SNEGSKA (reference sequence).

Written as DNA, the CDR3 is TGCAGCGTCACTGTACAGGGCCGATATGAGCAGTTCTTC. Translated: CSVTVQGRYEQFF. The rearrangement joins TRBV29-1 to TRBJ2-5; D is possibly TRBD1 (6 bases). The J call may be faulty, since TRBJ2-1 better matches the DNA end. Germline CDR1 is SQVTM and CDR2 is ANQGSEA. The CDR3 loop spans 13 amino acids.

This clonotype was picked up a small number of times. V gene TRBV12-3 or TRBV12-4 combines with J gene TRBJ2-5; TRBD1 aligns across 10 bases. The tail of the sequence fits TRBJ2-7 better, so the J call may be wrong. This CDR3 region has 15 residues. CDR3 amino acids: CASSVDRGLIYEQYF. The CDR3 DNA reads TGTGCCAGCAGTGTCGACAGGGGGCTTATTTACGAGCAGTACTTC.

This clonotype was observed a handful of times. The chain combines TRBV6-2 or TRBV6-3 with TRBJ2-5; 7 bases match TRBD1. The J call may be mistaken, given a closer DNA end match to TRBJ2-7. CDR1 and CDR2 from the germline V gene are MNHEY and SVGEGT. The CDR3 extends over 15 amino acids. This chain's CDR3 is CASSSKTGKFYEQYF. The CDR3 DNA reads as TGTGCCAGCAGTTCCAAGACAGGGAAATTCTACGAGCAGTACTTC.